Sequencing of this TCR beta chain was carried out in a study of CD8 T cells in ankylosing spondylitis. General study findings and limits: Reported data indicate significant enrichment of disease-linked clones within matched ankylosing spondylitis synovial fluid. In ankylosing spondylitis blood, a motif of roughly 8 highly homologous TCR beta variants appeared characteristic.

This clonotype was picked up many times. Its matching antigen is unknown. TCRdb itself ran the 5' RACE reads through MiXCR, one entry per CDR3 protein. The table records 250,000 or so distinct CDR3 sequences, about 10% of them present only once. Sequenced sample: blood, either unsorted or a sorted T cell fraction (not recorded which). The sequence derives from a male donor with ankylosing spondylitis or in good health (not recorded which).

CDR3 region: CAIRRASSHTDTQYF. The CDR3 DNA reads TGTGCCATCAGAAGGGCTTCTAGCCACACAGATACGCAGTATTTT. The chain couples TRBV15 to TRBJ2-3; D is perhaps TRBD2 (5 bases). Trimming removed 10 bases at V and 2 bases at J, with 19 bases between. CDR3 length: 15 amino acids. CDR1 is LNHNV and CDR2 is YYDKDF in the germline V gene (reference sequence). The full variable domain, in which reference TRBV15 and TRBJ2-3 provide the parts outside the CDR3, is DAMVIQNPRYQVTQFGKPVTLSCSQTLNHNVMYWYQQKSSQAPKLLFHYYDKDFNNEADTPDNFQSRRPNTSFCFLDIRSPGLGDTAMYLCAIRRASSHTDTQYFGPGTRLTVL.